These T cell receptor beta chains were read from a single sample in a study of cytomegalovirus exposure and HLA in healthy donors. This table comes from immunoSEQ multiplex PCR, and its TCRdb copy is limited to in-frame clones, with some not included. The data show approximately 150,000 clones, with 78% seen just once and less than 3% held by the top ten. Sequenced: PBMCs. Receptors originate from a woman aged 18 to 35 in good health and CMV-seropositive. Both conserved end residues are part of each CDR3. Fields, in order: clone size, J gene, D gene, V gene, CDR3 protein, CDR3 DNA. D genes are given only for firm matches. Clone size is not always given. Where it is, it says once, few, many or a class for expanded clones.

.,TRBJ2-4,.,TRBV10-2,CASSESRISLLAKNIQYF,TGCGCCAGCAGTGAGTCGAGGATTAGCCTTTTAGCCAAAAACATTCAGTACTTC
.,TRBJ1-1,TRBD1,TRBV28,CASSPTGDEAFF,TGTGCCAGCAGTCCGACAGGGGATGAAGCTTTCTTT
.,TRBJ2-1,.,TRBV6-4,CASSDSAEGHKNEQFF,TGTGCCAGCAGTGACTCCGCGGAGGGGCATAAGAATGAGCAGTTCTTC
.,TRBJ1-1,TRBD1,TRBV19,CASSSDRGPTTEAFF,TGTGCCAGTAGTTCCGACAGGGGGCCGACCACTGAAGCTTTCTTT
.,TRBJ2-5,TRBD1,TRBV7-2,CASSRDRGLETQYF,TGTGCCAGCAGCCGGGACAGGGGTTTAGAGACCCAGTACTTC
.,TRBJ1-2,.,TRBV5-1,CASTPGLNYGYTF,TGCGCCAGCACCCCCGGTTTAAACTATGGCTACACCTTC
.,TRBJ2-7,TRBD1,TRBV7-9,CASSSSGGHEQYF,TGTGCCAGCAGCTCCTCAGGGGGCCACGAGCAGTACTTC
.,TRBJ2-3,.,TRBV29-1,CSVDRGADTDTQYF,TGCAGCGTTGACAGGGGCGCCGACACAGATACGCAGTATTTT
.,TRBJ1-2,TRBD1,TRBV7-8,CASSLGTGYYGYTF,TGTGCCAGCAGCTTAGGGACAGGGTACTATGGCTACACCTTC
.,TRBJ2-5,.,TRBV7-9,CASSADLGLGKETQYF,TGTGCCAGCAGCGCCGATCTGGGGCTCGGTAAAGAGACCCAGTACTTC
.,TRBJ2-3,TRBD2,TRBV4-3,CASSPGTSGGQFFTDTQYF,TGCGCCAGCAGCCCAGGCACTAGCGGGGGGCAATTCTTCACAGATACGCAGTATTTT
.,TRBJ2-1,.,TRBV15,CATSRGRGGKGNEQFF,TGTGCCACCAGCAGGGGGAGGGGGGGGAAAGGGAATGAGCAGTTCTTC
.,TRBJ2-1,TRBD1,TRBV15,CATAGTGGKNEQFF,TGTGCCACGGCCGGGACAGGGGGCAAAAATGAGCAGTTCTTC
once,TRBJ2-3,TRBD2,TRBV11-2,CASSLPASGYTQYF,TGTGCCAGCAGCCTCCCGGCTAGCGGTTATACGCAGTATTTT
.,TRBJ1-6,.,TRBV11-2,CASSLIGTHNSPLHF,TGTGCCAGCAGCTTAATCGGTACTCATAATTCACCCCTCCACTTT
.,TRBJ1-4,.,TRBV6-5,CASSITGVNEKLFF,TGTGCCAGCAGTATAACAGGAGTTAATGAAAAACTGTTTTTT
few,TRBJ2-7,TRBD1,TRBV19,CASSTRDRSYEQYF,TGTGCCAGTAGTACCCGGGACAGATCCTACGAGCAGTACTTC
.,TRBJ2-7,TRBD1,TRBV4-1,CASTYDRGPYEQYF,TGCGCCAGCACCTATGACAGGGGTCCCTACGAGCAGTACTTC
.,TRBJ2-5,.,TRBV7-9,CASSRAGAVMRETQYF,TGTGCCAGCAGCCGCGCGGGGGCGGTAATGAGGGAGACCCAGTACTTC
few,TRBJ2-1,TRBD2,TRBV6-1,CASRRGEFSNEQFF,TGTGCCAGCAGACGGGGGGAGTTCAGCAATGAGCAGTTCTTC
.,TRBJ2-2,.,TRBV10-2,CASRDTANTGELFF,TGCGCCAGCAGGGACACCGCGAACACCGGGGAGCTGTTTTTT
.,TRBJ1-1,.,TRBV6-5,CASSSRANTEAFF,TGTGCCAGCAGTTCCAGGGCAAACACTGAAGCTTTCTTT
.,TRBJ2-7,TRBD1,TRBV5-1,CASSLTGDYEQYF,TGCGCCAGCAGCTTGACAGGGGACTACGAGCAGTACTTC
.,TRBJ1-1,TRBD1,TRBV29-1,CSVDRTGTVNTEAFF,TGCAGCGTTGATCGGACAGGGACGGTTAACACTGAAGCTTTCTTT
once,TRBJ1-6,TRBD1,TRBV4-1,CASSQEVAGGASPLHF,TGCGCCAGCAGCCAAGAGGTGGCAGGGGGCGCTTCACCCCTCCACTTT
.,TRBJ2-3,TRBD2,TRBV7-9,CASTSGAAADTQYF,TGTGCCAGCACTAGCGGGGCGGCTGCAGATACGCAGTATTTT
.,TRBJ2-7,TRBD1,TRBV16,CASSPRTGGYEQYF,TGTGCCAGCAGCCCCAGGACAGGGGGATACGAGCAGTACTTC
.,TRBJ2-1,TRBD2,TRBV10-3,CATTGGDDYNEQFF,TGTGCCACGACTGGGGGGGATGACTACAATGAGCAGTTCTTC
.,TRBJ1-1,.,TRBV28,CASKQLNTEAFF,TGTGCCAGCAAACAGCTGAACACTGAAGCTTTCTTT
.,TRBJ1-1,.,TRBV4-2,CASSQEFHHRNTEAFF,TGTGCCAGCAGCCAAGAGTTCCACCACAGGAACACTGAAGCTTTCTTT
.,TRBJ1-1,.,TRBV28,CASSLTPGLKNTEAFF,TGTGCCAGCAGTTTAACTCCTGGACTGAAGAACACTGAAGCTTTCTTT
.,TRBJ1-5,.,TRBV28,CASSLGLDNQPQHF,TGTGCCAGCAGTTTAGGACTCGACAATCAGCCCCAGCATTTT
.,TRBJ2-2,.,TRBV7-9,CASSLGAVNTGELFF,TGTGCCAGCAGCTTAGGCGCGGTTAACACCGGGGAGCTGTTTTTT
.,TRBJ1-6,TRBD1,TRBV5-1,CASSFSDRGNSPLHF,TGCGCCAGCAGCTTCTCCGACAGGGGTAATTCACCCCTCCACTTT
.,TRBJ1-6,TRBD1,TRBV5-1,CASSLDRARSPLHF,TGCGCCAGCAGCCTCGACAGGGCACGTTCACCCCTCCACTTT
.,TRBJ2-6,.,TRBV4-3,CASSQGEGSGANVLTF,TGCGCCAGCAGCCAAGGAGAGGGAAGTGGGGCCAACGTCCTGACTTTC
.,TRBJ2-7,.,TRBV11-2,CASSLEQGPYEQYF,TGTGCCAGCAGCTTAGAACAGGGACCCTACGAGCAGTACTTC
once,TRBJ1-6,TRBD1,TRBV2,CASSGDRDSPLHF,TGTGCCAGCAGTGGGGACAGGGATTCACCCCTCCACTTT
.,TRBJ1-5,.,TRBV28,CASSSGGGGNQPQHF,TGTGCCAGCAGTTCTGGTGGGGGGGGCAATCAGCCCCAGCATTTT
.,TRBJ2-5,.,TRBV6-1,CASSPETPQETQYF,TGTGCCAGCTCCCCCGAGACTCCGCAAGAGACCCAGTACTTC
.,TRBJ1-3,.,TRBV5-1,CASSMGREAGNTIYF,TGCGCCAGCAGTATGGGCAGGGAGGCTGGAAACACCATATATTTT
.,TRBJ1-2,.,TRBV11-2,CASSLRQNLYGYTF,TGTGCCAGCAGCTTACGACAGAACCTCTATGGCTACACCTTC
few,TRBJ1-2,.,TRBV9,CASSFKDRRGYTF,TGTGCCAGCAGCTTTAAGGACAGACGGGGCTACACCTTC
once,TRBJ2-1,TRBD1,TRBV5-5,CASSERTGGKGEQFF,TGTGCCAGCAGCGAGCGGACAGGGGGCAAGGGTGAGCAGTTCTTC
.,TRBJ1-2,TRBD1,TRBV6-5,CASSATGWTGYTF,TGTGCCAGCAGTGCGACAGGGTGGACTGGCTACACCTTC
.,TRBJ2-3,TRBD2,TRBV5-1,CASSSQLASRVGSDTQYF,TGCGCCAGCAGCTCTCAACTAGCGAGTCGGGTGGGATCAGATACGCAGTATTTT
.,TRBJ2-7,.,TRBV6-5,CASSPRPGRNWEQYF,TGTGCCAGCAGTCCTCGTCCTGGGAGGAATTGGGAGCAGTACTTC